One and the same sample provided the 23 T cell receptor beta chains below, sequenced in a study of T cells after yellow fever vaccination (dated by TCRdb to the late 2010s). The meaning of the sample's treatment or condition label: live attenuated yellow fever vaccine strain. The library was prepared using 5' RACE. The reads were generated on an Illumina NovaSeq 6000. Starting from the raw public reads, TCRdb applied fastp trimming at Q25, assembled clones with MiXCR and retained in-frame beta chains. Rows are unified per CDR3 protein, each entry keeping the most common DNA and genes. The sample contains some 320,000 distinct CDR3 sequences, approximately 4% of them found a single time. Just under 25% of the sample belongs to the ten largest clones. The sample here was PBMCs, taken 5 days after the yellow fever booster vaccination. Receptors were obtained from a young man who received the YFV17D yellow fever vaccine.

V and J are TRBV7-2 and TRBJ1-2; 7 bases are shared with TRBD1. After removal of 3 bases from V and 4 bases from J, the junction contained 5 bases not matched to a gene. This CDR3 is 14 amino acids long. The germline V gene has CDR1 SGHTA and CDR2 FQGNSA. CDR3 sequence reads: CASSFERDSYGYTF. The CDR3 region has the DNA TGTGCCAGCAGCTTCGAGCGGGACAGCTATGGCTACACCTTC.

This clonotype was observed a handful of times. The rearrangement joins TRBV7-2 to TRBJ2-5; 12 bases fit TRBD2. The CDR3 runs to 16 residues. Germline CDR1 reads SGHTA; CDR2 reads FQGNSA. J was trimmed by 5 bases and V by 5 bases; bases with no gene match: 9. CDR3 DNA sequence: TGTGCCAGCAGCAAAACGCTAGCGGGGGGGCTGGAGACCCAGTACTTC. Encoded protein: CASSKTLAGGLETQYF.

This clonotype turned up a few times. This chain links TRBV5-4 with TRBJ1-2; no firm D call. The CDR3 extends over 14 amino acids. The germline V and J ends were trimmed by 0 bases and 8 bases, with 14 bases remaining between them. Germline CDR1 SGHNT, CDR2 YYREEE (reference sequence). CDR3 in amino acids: CASSLEASSPGYTF. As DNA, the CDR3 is TGTGCCAGCAGCTTGGAGGCCTCGTCCCCGGGCTACACCTTC.

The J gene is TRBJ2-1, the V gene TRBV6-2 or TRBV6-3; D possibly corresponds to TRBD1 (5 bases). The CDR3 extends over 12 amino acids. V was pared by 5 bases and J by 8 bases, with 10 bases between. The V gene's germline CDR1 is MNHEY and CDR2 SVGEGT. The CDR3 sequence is CASSAQGYEQFF. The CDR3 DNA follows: TGTGCCAGCAGTGCCCAGGGTTATGAGCAGTTCTTC.

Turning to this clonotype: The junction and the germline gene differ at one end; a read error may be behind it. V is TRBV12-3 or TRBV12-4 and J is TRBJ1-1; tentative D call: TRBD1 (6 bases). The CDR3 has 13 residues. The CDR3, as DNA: TGTGCCTGCAGGCTTCGGGGGGCGACTGAAGCTTTCTTT. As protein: CACRLRGATEAFF.

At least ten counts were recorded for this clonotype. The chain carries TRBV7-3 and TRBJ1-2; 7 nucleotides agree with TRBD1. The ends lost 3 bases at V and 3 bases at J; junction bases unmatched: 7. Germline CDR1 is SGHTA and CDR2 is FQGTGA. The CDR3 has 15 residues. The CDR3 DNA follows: TGTGCCAGCAGCTTGGGGGACAGCCCGTACTATGGCTACACCTTC. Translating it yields CASSLGDSPYYGYTF.

CDR3 sequence (DNA): TGCAGCGTTGATCCCCCTGGACGGGTGACGGAGACCCAGTACTTC. Translated, it gives CSVDPPGRVTETQYF. The rearrangement uses TRBV29-1 and TRBJ2-5; unclear D gene. V was clipped by 3 bases and J by 5 bases, with 19 bases between them. Germline CDR1 is SQVTM and CDR2 is ANQGSEA. This CDR3 has 15 residues.

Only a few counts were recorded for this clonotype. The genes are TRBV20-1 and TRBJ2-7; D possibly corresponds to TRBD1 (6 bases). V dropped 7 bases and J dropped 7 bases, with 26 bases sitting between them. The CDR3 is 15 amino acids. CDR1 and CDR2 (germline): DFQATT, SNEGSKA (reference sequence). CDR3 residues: CSVIVTGTFRQEQYF. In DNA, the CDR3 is TGCAGTGTCATCGTGACCGGGACATTTCGGCAAGAGCAGTACTTC.

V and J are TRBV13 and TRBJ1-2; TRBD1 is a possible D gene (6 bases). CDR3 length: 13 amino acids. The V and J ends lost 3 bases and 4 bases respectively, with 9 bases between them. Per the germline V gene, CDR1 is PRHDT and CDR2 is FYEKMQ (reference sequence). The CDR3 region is CASSFQGFYGYTF. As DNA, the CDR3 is TGTGCCAGCAGCTTCCAGGGGTTCTATGGCTACACCTTC.

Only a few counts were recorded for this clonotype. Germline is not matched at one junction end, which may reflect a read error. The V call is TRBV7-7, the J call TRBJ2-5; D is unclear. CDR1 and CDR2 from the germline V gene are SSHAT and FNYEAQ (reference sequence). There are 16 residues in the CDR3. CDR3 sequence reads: CASSLLGPTLGETQYF. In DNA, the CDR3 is TGTGCTAGCAGCTTACTCGGCCCGACGCTTGGAGAGACCCAGTACTTC.

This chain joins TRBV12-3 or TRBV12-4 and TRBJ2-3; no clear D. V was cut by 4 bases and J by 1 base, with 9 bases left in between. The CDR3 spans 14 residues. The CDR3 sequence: CASSSIDRTDTQYF. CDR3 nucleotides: TGTGCCAGCAGTTCCATCGACCGCACAGATACGCAGTATTTT.

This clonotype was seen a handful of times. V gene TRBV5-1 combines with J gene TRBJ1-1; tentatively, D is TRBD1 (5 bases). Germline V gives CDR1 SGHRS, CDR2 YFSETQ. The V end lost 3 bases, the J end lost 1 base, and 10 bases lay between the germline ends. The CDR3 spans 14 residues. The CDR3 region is CASSWRGANTEAFF. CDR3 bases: TGCGCCAGCAGCTGGCGAGGGGCGAACACTGAAGCTTTCTTT.

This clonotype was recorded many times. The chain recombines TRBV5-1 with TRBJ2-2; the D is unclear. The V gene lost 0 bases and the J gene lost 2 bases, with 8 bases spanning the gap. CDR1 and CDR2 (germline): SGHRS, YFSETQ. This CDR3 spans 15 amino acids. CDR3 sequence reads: CASSLGGLNTGELFF. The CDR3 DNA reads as TGCGCCAGCAGCTTGGGGGGTCTTAACACCGGGGAGCTGTTTTTT.

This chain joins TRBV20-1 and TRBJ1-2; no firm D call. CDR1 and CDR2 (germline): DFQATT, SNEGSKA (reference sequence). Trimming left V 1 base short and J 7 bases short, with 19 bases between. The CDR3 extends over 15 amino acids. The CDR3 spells CSARGPQGITVGYTF. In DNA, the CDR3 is TGCAGTGCTAGAGGGCCACAAGGGATCACAGTTGGCTACACCTTC.

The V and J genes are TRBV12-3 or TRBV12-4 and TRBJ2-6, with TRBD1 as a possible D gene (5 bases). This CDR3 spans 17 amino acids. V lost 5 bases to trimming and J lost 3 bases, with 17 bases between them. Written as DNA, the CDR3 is TGTGCCAGCAGTCTAAGCCAGGGTTCGGTTGGGGCCAACGTCCTGACTTTC. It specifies CASSLSQGSVGANVLTF.

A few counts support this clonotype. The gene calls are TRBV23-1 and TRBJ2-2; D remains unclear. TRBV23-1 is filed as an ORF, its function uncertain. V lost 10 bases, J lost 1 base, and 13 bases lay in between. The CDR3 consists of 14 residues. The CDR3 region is CAIPTWQNTGELFF. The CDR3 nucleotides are TGCGCCATCCCCACCTGGCAGAACACCGGGGAGCTGTTTTTT.

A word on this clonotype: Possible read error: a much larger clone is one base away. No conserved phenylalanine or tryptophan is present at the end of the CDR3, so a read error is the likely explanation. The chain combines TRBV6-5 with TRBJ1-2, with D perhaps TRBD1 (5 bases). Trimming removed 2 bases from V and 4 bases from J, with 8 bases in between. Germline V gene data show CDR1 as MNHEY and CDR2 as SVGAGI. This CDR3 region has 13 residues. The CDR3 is CASSYGGGYGYTL. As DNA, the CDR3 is TGTGCCAGCAGTTACGGGGGGGGCTATGGCTACACCCTC.

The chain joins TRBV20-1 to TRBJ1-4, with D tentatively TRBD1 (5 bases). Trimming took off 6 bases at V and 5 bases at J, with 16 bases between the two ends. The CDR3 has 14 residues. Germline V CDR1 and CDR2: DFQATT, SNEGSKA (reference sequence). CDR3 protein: CSAVPGFANEKLFF. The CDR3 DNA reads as TGCAGTGCCGTACCAGGGTTCGCCAATGAAAAACTGTTTTTT.

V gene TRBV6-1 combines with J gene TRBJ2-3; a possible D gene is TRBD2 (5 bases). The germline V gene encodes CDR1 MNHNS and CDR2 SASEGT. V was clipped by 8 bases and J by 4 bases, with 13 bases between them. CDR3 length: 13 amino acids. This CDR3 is CASSTRDSDTQYF. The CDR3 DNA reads TGTGCCAGCTCCACTAGAGATTCAGATACGCAGTATTTT.

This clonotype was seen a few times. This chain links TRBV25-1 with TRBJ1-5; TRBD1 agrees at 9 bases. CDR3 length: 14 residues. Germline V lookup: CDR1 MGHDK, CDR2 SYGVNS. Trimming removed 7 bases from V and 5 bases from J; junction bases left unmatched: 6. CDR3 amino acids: CASNTGGEDQPQHF. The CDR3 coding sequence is TGTGCCAGCAACACAGGGGGCGAAGATCAGCCCCAGCATTTT.

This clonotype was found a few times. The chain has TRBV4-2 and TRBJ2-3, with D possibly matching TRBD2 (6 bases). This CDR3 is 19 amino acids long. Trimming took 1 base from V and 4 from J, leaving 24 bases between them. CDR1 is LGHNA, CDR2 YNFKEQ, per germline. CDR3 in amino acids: CASSQGLFGAGSQSDTQYF. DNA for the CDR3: TGTGCCAGCAGCCAAGGTCTTTTCGGGGCGGGGTCCCAGTCAGATACGCAGTATTTT.

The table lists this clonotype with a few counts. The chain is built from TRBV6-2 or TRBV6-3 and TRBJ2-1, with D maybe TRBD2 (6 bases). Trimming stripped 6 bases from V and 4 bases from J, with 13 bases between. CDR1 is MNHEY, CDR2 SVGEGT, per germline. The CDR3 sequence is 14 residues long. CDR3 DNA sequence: TGTGCCAGCAGCCGAAAAGGAGGGTACAATGAGCAGTTCTTC. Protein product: CASSRKGGYNEQFF.

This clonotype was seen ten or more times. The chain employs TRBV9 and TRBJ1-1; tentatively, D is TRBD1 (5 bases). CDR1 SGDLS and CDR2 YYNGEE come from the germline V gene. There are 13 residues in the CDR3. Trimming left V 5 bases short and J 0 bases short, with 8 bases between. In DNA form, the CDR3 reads TGTGCCAGCAGGAGGGGAATGAACACTGAAGCTTTCTTT. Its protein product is CASRRGMNTEAFF.